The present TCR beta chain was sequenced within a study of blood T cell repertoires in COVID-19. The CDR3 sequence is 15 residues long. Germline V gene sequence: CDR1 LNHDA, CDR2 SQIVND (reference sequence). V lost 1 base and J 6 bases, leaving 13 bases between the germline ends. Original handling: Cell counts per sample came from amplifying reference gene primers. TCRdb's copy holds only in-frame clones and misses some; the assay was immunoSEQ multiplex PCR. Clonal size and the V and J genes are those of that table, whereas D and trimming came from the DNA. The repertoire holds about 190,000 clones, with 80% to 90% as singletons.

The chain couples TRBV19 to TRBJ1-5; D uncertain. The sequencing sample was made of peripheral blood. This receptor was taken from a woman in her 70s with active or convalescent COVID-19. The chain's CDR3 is CASSIAGRNSQPQHF. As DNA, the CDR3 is TGTGCCAGTAGTATAGCAGGAAGGAATAGTCAGCCCCAGCATTTT. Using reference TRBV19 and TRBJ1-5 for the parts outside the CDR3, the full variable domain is DGGITQSPKYLFRKEGQNVTLSCEQNLNHDAMYWYRQDPGQGLRLIYYSQIVNDFQKGDIAEGYSVSREKKESFPLTVTSAQKNPTAFYLCASSIAGRNSQPQHFGDGTRLSIL.